This TCR beta chain was sequenced for a study of CD8 T cells in ankylosing spondylitis (TCRdb year 2017). Regarding the study in general: T cell receptor beta repertoires were profiled in healthy donors and ankylosing spondylitis patients so that disease-linked TCR variants could be found. Peripheral blood was sampled, and synovial fluid was additionally collected from ankylosing spondylitis patients. The full study cohort comprised 20 to 30 ankylosing spondylitis patients and 110 or so healthy donors. General findings and caveats noted by the study authors: In peripheral blood, the disease-linked clones were found at relatively low frequencies and had a CD8+ phenotype. A TCR beta motif of about 8 highly homologous amino acid variants appeared characteristic of blood from ankylosing spondylitis patients. Some motif variants were previously reported in synovial fluid and blood of reactive arthritis patients, suggesting common disease-initiation mechanisms. The disease-linked clones were reported to be significantly enriched in matched synovial fluid samples from ankylosing spondylitis patients.

V and J lose 1 base and 7 bases, and a span of 14 bases separates them. From the cysteine up to the phenylalanine, the CDR3 has a length of 15 residues. Only the CDR3 DNA is retained, 45 bases long and in frame from the first base. CDR1 and CDR2, looked up from the germline V gene, are LGHNA and YNFKEQ. Sequencing used an Illumina HiSeq 2500. Quantitative 5'-RACE with molecular barcodes was used to prepare TCR beta libraries. Processing in the source paper ran as follows. A new computational method, built on a probabilistic model of VDJ rearrangement, was used to identify disease-linked TCR variants. TCRdb cleaned the public reads at Q25 with fastp, built clones with MiXCR and kept in-frame beta chains. Each entry merges the rows of one CDR3 protein and shows their most common DNA and genes. Clone size and V and J calls follow TCRdb, not the original study. A total of roughly 230,000 distinct CDR3 sequences appear in this sample, 7.5% to 9.5% of them only once. Of the sample, approximately 5% falls within the top ten clones.

The sample holds many counts of this clonotype. Which antigen it targets is not known. Nothing much larger sits one base from this clone, and base qualities are not available. This TCR was recovered from a female donor with ankylosing spondylitis or in good health (not recorded which). The sequence joins TRBV4-2 to TRBJ2-1, with the D gene uncertain. Sequences were obtained from blood, either unsorted or a sorted T cell fraction (not recorded which). The CDR3 here reads CASSQGVLFRNEQFF. The nucleotide sequence is given as TGTGCCAGCAGCCAAGGAGTCTTGTTCAGGAATGAGCAGTTCTTC.